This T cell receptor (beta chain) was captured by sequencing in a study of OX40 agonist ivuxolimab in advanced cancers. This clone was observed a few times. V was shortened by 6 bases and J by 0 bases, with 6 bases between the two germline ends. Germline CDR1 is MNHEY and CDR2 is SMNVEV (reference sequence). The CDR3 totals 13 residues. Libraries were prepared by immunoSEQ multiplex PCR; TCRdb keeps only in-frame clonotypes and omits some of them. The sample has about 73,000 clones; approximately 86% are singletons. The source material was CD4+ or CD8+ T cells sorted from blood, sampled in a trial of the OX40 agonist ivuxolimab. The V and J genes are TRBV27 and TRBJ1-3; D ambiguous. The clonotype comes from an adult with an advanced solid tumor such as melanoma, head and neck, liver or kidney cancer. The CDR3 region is CASSSGSGNTIYF. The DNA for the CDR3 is TGTGCCAGCAGCAGCGGCTCTGGAAACACCATATATTTT.